This T cell receptor (beta chain) was recorded in a study of blood T cell repertoires in COVID-19. Profiling relied on immunoSEQ multiplex PCR, and the TCRdb table lists in-frame clones only, not all of them. Of more than 200,000 clones in the sample, roughly four fifths are singletons; the top ten hold 8% to 10%. After removal of 9 bases from V and 0 bases from J, the junction contained 4 bases not matched to a gene. The germline V gene encodes CDR1 SGHRS and CDR2 YFSETQ. The CDR3 contains 13 residues. The origin of this receptor is a woman older than 75 with COVID-19, enrolled during active disease. V usage is TRBV5-1 and J usage is TRBJ2-3; 7 bases map to TRBD1. Sequenced: peripheral blood. This CDR3 reads CATGTESTDTQYF. The CDR3 bases are TGCGCCACCGGGACAGAGAGCACAGATACGCAGTATTTT.